This T cell receptor beta chain was sequenced during a study of T-cell reconstitution after alpha-beta-depleted transplantation in children. Preparation of the TCRbeta library used unique molecular identifiers. TCRdb passed the PCR reads through MiXCR, listing each CDR3 protein once. The table records approximately 510,000 distinct CDR3 sequences, 18% of them present only once. CDR3 size: 13 residues. Germline trimming cut 6 bases from V and 6 bases from J; bases unmatched to any gene: 5. CDR1 and CDR2 (germline): MNHNS, SASEGT. The chain links TRBV6-1 to TRBJ1-5; 7 nucleotides align to TRBD1. This specimen consisted of PBMCs from the stem cell graft donor, obtained from the stem cell graft. The source of this sequence is a human donor who donated a stem cell graft to a child with acute lymphoblastic leukemia. The CDR3: CASRTGDGQPQHF. DNA for the CDR3: TGTGCCAGCAGAACAGGGGACGGTCAGCCCCAGCATTTT.